This is a list of T cell receptor beta chains from one sample in a study of T cell changes during pregnancy in multiple sclerosis. Method: immunoSEQ multiplex PCR; TCRdb's copy keeps in-frame clones and lacks some. The sample shows 95,000 to 150,000 clones, approximately 93% of them seen only once. This specimen was peripheral blood, taken before pregnancy. Every receptor here comes from a female donor with multiple sclerosis, enrolled in a pregnancy study. The CDR3 runs from the conserved cysteine through the conserved F or W. A D gene is named only where the DNA matches it firmly. Size is stated for part of the rows, as once, few or many counts, or as a class when the clone is expanded.

v_call	clone_size	d_call	j_call	cdr3_aa	cdr3_nt
TRBV28	-	-	TRBJ1-5	CASSLKPAGGADQPQHF	TGTGCCAGCAGTTTAAAACCCGCGGGGGGGGCGGATCAGCCCCAGCATTTT
TRBV7-2	-	-	TRBJ2-2	CASSLGSGLGNTGELFF	TGTGCCAGCAGCTTGGGGAGCGGTCTGGGGAATACCGGGGAGCTGTTTTTT
TRBV5-1	-	TRBD2	TRBJ2-7	CASSWGGAGGYEQYF	TGCGCCAGCAGCTGGGGAGGGGCGGGGGGCTACGAGCAGTACTTC
TRBV6-5	-	-	TRBJ2-7	CASSENRDEQYF	TGTGCCAGCAGTGAGAACAGGGACGAGCAGTACTTC
TRBV7-2	-	-	TRBJ2-1	CASSFRTTGTGLQFF	TGTGCCAGCAGCTTCAGAACTACCGGGACTGGACTGCAGTTCTTC
TRBV5-1	-	-	TRBJ1-5	CASSLDRNQPQHF	TGCGCCAGCAGCTTGGACAGGAATCAGCCCCAGCATTTT
TRBV6-5	-	-	TRBJ2-3	CASSYLRDFTDTQYF	TGTGCCAGCAGTTACTTGAGGGACTTCACAGATACGCAGTATTTT
TRBV9	-	-	TRBJ1-2	CASSVAGGGASYTF	TGTGCCAGCAGCGTAGCTGGGGGCGGTGCAAGCTACACCTTC
TRBV18	-	-	TRBJ2-1	CASSPRDKVKNEQFF	TGTGCCAGCTCACCACGGGACAAGGTCAAAAATGAGCAGTTCTTC
TRBV2	-	-	TRBJ2-7	CASLEGFSEQYF	TGTGCCAGCTTGGAGGGTTTTAGCGAGCAGTACTTC
TRBV6-1	-	TRBD1	TRBJ2-7	CASSDFFFGTGYEQYF	TGTGCCAGCAGTGATTTTTTTTTCGGGACAGGCTACGAGCAGTACTTC
TRBV10-3	-	TRBD2	TRBJ2-2	CAILPSGTPNTGELFF	TGTGCCATCTTACCTAGCGGGACCCCGAACACCGGGGAGCTGTTTTTT
TRBV5-1	-	TRBD1	TRBJ1-1	CASSPGQGNTEAFF	TGCGCCAGCAGCCCCGGACAGGGGAACACTGAAGCTTTCTTT
TRBV15	-	TRBD1	TRBJ2-3	CATSPLRGDTQYF	TGTGCCACCAGCCCCCTCAGGGGGGATACGCAGTATTTT
TRBV10-3	-	-	TRBJ2-1	CAISGGRAGDEQFF	TGTGCCATCAGTGGAGGCAGGGCTGGCGATGAGCAGTTCTTC
TRBV7-6	once	TRBD2	TRBJ2-2	CASSVPGGTTGELFF	TGTGCCAGCAGCGTACCGGGGGGAACCACCGGGGAGCTGTTTTTT
TRBV10-3	-	-	TRBJ1-2	CAISASEGYGYTF	TGTGCCATCAGTGCCTCTGAGGGCTATGGCTACACCTTC
TRBV5-6	-	-	TRBJ2-6	CASSSGQLSGANVLTF	TGTGCCAGCAGCTCCGGACAGCTCTCTGGGGCCAACGTCCTGACTTTC
TRBV19	-	-	TRBJ1-5	CASSIDPGYQPQHF	TGTGCCAGTAGTATAGATCCAGGATATCAGCCCCAGCATTTT
TRBV5-5	-	TRBD1	TRBJ2-3	CASSLEPGQGDTDTQYF	TGTGCCAGCAGCTTGGAACCGGGACAGGGAGACACAGATACGCAGTATTTT
TRBV6-6	-	-	TRBJ2-7	CASSPLAGKGGEQYF	TGTGCCAGCAGCCCCTTGGCGGGGAAAGGAGGCGAGCAGTACTTC
TRBV19	-	TRBD1	TRBJ1-5	CASTQGAKPQHF	TGTGCCAGTACCCAGGGGGCGAAGCCCCAGCATTTT
TRBV11-2	-	-	TRBJ2-3	CASSVGHIPTDTQYF	TGTGCCAGCAGCGTAGGGCATATACCCACAGATACGCAGTATTTT
TRBV19	-	-	TRBJ2-7	CASSERRTYEQYF	TGTGCCAGTAGCGAGCGGAGGACCTACGAGCAGTACTTC
TRBV7-2	once	TRBD2	TRBJ2-1	CASSPSGSWNEQFF	TGTGCCAGCAGTCCTAGCGGGAGCTGGAATGAGCAGTTCTTC
TRBV9	-	TRBD1	TRBJ2-5	CASSVQGVQETQYF	TGTGCCAGCAGCGTACAGGGGGTCCAGGAGACCCAGTACTTC
TRBV5-4	-	TRBD2	TRBJ2-1	CASSPPGGASRVEQFF	TGTGCCAGCAGCCCCCCGGGGGGGGCCTCAAGGGTGGAGCAGTTCTTC
TRBV6-1	few	TRBD1	TRBJ2-7	CASSEVPGQGAFYEQYF	TGTGCCAGCAGTGAAGTCCCGGGACAGGGGGCCTTCTACGAGCAGTACTTC
TRBV28	-	TRBD1	TRBJ2-3	CASSLLGTGIGTDTQYF	TGTGCCAGCAGTTTATTGGGGACAGGGATAGGTACAGATACGCAGTATTTT
TRBV7-8	-	TRBD2	TRBJ2-7	CASSLTSGTPYEQYF	TGTGCCAGCAGCCTAACCAGCGGGACCCCCTACGAGCAGTACTTC
TRBV19	-	TRBD1	TRBJ2-7	CASSTQGAQTYEQYF	TGTGCCAGTAGTACACAGGGGGCGCAAACCTACGAGCAGTACTTC
TRBV6-6	-	TRBD2	TRBJ2-1	CASSYPGGRGYNEQFF	TGTGCCAGCAGTTATCCCGGCGGGAGAGGCTACAATGAGCAGTTCTTC
TRBV30	-	TRBD1	TRBJ2-2	CAWSHNRGSGGELFF	TGTGCCTGGAGCCACAACAGGGGGTCGGGCGGGGAGCTGTTTTTT
TRBV5-1	-	TRBD1	TRBJ2-5	CASSLAGGGQETQYF	TGCGCCAGCAGCTTGGCAGGGGGTGGCCAAGAGACCCAGTACTTC
TRBV30	-	TRBD2	TRBJ2-1	CAWSVSGLAGGGYNEQFF	TGTGCCTGGAGCGTTTCGGGACTAGCGGGGGGGGGCTACAATGAGCAGTTCTTC
TRBV27	-	-	TRBJ1-5	CASSAGRAYQPQHF	TGTGCCAGCAGTGCAGGCAGGGCCTATCAGCCCCAGCATTTT
TRBV19	-	-	TRBJ2-7	CASIDTAAEQYF	TGTGCCAGTATCGATACAGCGGCCGAGCAGTACTTC
TRBV5-1	-	-	TRBJ1-1	CASSSGQPSSMNTEAFF	TGCGCCAGCAGCTCAGGACAGCCGTCTTCCATGAACACTGAAGCTTTCTTT
TRBV6-6	few	TRBD1	TRBJ2-5	CASSYSTGVKETQYF	TGTGCCAGCAGTTACTCGACAGGGGTGAAGGAGACCCAGTACTTC
TRBV2	-	-	TRBJ2-7	CASTLAALSYEQYF	TGTGCCAGCACATTAGCGGCCCTCTCCTACGAGCAGTACTTC
TRBV7-2	-	TRBD2	TRBJ2-1	CASSLRAGGLYNEQFF	TGTGCCAGCAGCTTAAGGGCGGGAGGACTCTACAATGAGCAGTTCTTC
TRBV5-1	-	-	TRBJ2-2	CASKPTGSGGELFF	TGCGCCAGCAAACCTACAGGGTCGGGCGGGGAGCTGTTTTTT
TRBV11-2	-	-	TRBJ1-4	CASSLGAVSATNEKLFF	TGTGCCAGCAGCTTAGGGGCAGTTTCAGCAACTAATGAAAAACTGTTTTTT
TRBV5-6	-	-	TRBJ1-2	CASSLYGLDGYTF	TGTGCCAGCAGCTTGTATGGCCTGGATGGCTACACCTTC
TRBV7-2	few	-	TRBJ1-2	CASSLGSSYGYTF	TGTGCCAGCAGCTTAGGTAGCAGCTACGGCTACACCTTC
TRBV5-1	-	-	TRBJ1-1	CASSLNRNTEAFF	TGCGCCAGCAGCTTGAACAGAAACACTGAAGCTTTCTTT
TRBV5-6	-	-	TRBJ2-7	CASSHQGTYEQYF	TGTGCCAGCAGCCATCAGGGGACCTACGAGCAGTACTTC
TRBV6-1	-	-	TRBJ1-2	CASSERLYGYTF	TGTGCCAGCAGTGAGAGGCTATATGGCTACACCTTC
TRBV7-9	-	-	TRBJ1-1	CASSLSGVNTEAFF	TGTGCCAGCAGCTTGTCCGGGGTTAACACTGAAGCTTTCTTT
TRBV4-2	-	-	TRBJ1-2	CASSQGPGGYGYTF	TGTGCCAGCAGCCAAGGACCGGGAGGCTATGGCTACACCTTC
TRBV19	-	TRBD1	TRBJ1-5	CASSMGQGLYQPQHF	TGTGCCAGTAGTATGGGACAGGGATTATATCAGCCCCAGCATTTT
TRBV19	-	-	TRBJ2-1	CASSIRGGTEQFF	TGTGCCAGTAGTATCCGTGGAGGAACTGAGCAGTTCTTC
TRBV5-1	-	-	TRBJ2-1	CASSLGGRDNEQFF	TGCGCCAGCAGCTTGGGCGGAAGAGACAATGAGCAGTTCTTC
TRBV19	-	TRBD2	TRBJ2-7	CASRREGTVSYEQYF	TGTGCCAGTAGAAGGGAGGGGACGGTCTCCTACGAGCAGTACTTC
TRBV19	-	-	TRBJ1-1	CASSALMNTEAFF	TGTGCCAGTAGTGCGCTCATGAACACTGAAGCTTTCTTT
TRBV5-8	-	-	TRBJ1-5	CASSFRDQPQHF	TGTGCCAGCAGCTTCAGGGATCAGCCCCAGCATTTT
TRBV7-8	-	TRBD1	TRBJ1-2	CASTQGTAYGYTF	TGTGCCAGCACCCAGGGGACAGCATATGGCTACACCTTC